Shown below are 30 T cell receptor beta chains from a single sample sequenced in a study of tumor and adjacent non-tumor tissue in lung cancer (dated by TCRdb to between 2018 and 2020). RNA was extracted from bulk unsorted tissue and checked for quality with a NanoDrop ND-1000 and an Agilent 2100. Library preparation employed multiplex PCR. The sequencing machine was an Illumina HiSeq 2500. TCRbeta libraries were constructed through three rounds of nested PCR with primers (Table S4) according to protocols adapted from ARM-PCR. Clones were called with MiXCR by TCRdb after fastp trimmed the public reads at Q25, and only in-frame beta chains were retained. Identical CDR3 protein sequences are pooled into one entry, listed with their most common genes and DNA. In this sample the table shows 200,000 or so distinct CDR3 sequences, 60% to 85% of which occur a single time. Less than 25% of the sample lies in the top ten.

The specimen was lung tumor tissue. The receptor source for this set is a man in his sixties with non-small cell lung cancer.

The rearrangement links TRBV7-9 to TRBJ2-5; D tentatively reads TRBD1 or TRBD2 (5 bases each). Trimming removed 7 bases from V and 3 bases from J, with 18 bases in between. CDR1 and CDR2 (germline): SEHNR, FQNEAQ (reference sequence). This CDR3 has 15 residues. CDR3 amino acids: CASTTGAGGEETQYF. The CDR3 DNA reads TGTGCCAGCACCACCGGGGCAGGAGGCGAAGAGACCCAGTACTTC.

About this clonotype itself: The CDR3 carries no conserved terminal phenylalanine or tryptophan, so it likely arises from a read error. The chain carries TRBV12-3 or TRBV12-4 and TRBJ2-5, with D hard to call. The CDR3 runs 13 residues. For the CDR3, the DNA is TGTGCAAGCAGCCCTTTACCCCGGGAGACCCAGTACATC. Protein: CASSPLPRETQYI.

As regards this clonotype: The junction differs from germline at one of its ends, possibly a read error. The CDR3, as DNA: TGCGCCAGCAGCCAACCCGGGGGGGCCCAAGAAGCCCAGTACTTT. Translated: CASSQPGGAQEAQYF. The J gene is TRBJ2-5, the V gene TRBV4-1; 8 bases are shared with TRBD2. This CDR3 region has 15 residues. Germline CDR1 MGHRA, CDR2 YSYEKL.

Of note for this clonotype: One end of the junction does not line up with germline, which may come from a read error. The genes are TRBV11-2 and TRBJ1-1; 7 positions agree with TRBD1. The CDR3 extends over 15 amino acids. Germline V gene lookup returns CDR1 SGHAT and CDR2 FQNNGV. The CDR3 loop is CGSSHFQGGDTETFF. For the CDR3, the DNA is TGTGGCAGCAGCCATTTCCAGGGGGGGGACACTGAAACTTTCTTT. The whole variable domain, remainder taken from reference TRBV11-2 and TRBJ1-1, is EAGVAQSPRYKIIEKRQSVAFWCNPISGHATLYWYQQILGQGPKLLIQFQNNGVVDDSQLPKDRFSAERLKGVDSTLKIQPAKLEDSAVYLCGSSHFQGGDTETFFGQGTRLTVV.

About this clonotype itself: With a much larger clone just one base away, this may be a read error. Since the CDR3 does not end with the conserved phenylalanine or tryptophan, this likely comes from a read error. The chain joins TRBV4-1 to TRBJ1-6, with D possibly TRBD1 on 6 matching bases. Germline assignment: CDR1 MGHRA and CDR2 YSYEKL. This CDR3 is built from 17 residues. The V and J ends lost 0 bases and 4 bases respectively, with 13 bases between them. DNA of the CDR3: TGCGCCAGCAGCCAAGAGCCTACAGGGATGTATAATTCACCCCTCCACGTT. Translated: CASSQEPTGMYNSPLHV.

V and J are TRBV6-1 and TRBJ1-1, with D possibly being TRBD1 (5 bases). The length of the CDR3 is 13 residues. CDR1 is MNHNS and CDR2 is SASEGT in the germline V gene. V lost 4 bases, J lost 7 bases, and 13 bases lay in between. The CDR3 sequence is CASSAGSSFEAFF. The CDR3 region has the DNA TGTGCCAGCAGTGCAGGGTCCTCTTTTGAAGCTTTCTTT.

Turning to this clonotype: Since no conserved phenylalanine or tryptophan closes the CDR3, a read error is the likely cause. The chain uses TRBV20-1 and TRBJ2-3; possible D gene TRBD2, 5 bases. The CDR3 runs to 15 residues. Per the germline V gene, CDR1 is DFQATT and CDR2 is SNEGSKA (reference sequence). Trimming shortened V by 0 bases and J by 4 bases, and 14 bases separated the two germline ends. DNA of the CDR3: TGCAGTGCTAGAGATTCCAGGAGGCTGTCAGATACGCAGTATCTT. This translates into CSARDSRRLSDTQYL.

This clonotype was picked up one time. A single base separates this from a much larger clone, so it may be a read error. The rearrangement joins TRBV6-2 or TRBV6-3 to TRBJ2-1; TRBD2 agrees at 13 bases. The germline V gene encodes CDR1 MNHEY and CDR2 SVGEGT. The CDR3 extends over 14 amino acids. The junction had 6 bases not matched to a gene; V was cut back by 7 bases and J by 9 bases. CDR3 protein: CASMRTSGSPEQFF. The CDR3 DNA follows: TGTGCCAGCATGCGGACTAGCGGGAGTCCTGAGCAGTTCTTC.

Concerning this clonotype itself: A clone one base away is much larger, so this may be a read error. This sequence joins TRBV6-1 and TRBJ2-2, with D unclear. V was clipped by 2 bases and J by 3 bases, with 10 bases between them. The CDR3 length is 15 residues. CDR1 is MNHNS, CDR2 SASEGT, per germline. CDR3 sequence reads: CASSERMGYTGELFF. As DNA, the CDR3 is TGTGCCAGCAGTGAACGGATGGGCTACACCGGGGAGCTGTTTTTT.

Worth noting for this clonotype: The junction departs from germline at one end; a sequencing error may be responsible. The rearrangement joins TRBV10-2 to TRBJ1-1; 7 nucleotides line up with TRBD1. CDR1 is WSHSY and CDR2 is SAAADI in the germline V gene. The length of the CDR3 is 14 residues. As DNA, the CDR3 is TGTGCCAGCAGTGAGGCGACAGGGTTCGCTGAAGCTTTCTTT. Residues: CASSEATGFAEAFF.

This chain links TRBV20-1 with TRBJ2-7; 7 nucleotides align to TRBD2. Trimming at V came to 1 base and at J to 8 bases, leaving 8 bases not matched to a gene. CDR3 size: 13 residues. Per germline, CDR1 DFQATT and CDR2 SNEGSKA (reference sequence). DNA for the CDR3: TGCAGTGCTAGAGCTGTCGGAGCGGGGAAGCAGTACTTC. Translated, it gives CSARAVGAGKQYF.

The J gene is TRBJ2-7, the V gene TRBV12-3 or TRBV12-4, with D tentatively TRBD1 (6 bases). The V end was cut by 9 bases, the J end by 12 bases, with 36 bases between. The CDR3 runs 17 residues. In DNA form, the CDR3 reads TGTGCCAGTAGGGGTAGTTTGAAGGGGGTCCCTTACTGCCCGCGGTACTTC. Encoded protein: CASRGSLKGVPYCPRYF.

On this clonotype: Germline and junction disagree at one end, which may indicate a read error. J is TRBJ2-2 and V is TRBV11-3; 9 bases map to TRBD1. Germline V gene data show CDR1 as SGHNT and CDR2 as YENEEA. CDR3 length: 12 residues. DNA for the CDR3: TGTGCCAGCAGCCGAGGGACAGGGATGCCGGTTTTT. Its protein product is CASSRGTGMPVF. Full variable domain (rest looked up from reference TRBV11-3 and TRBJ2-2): EAGVVQSPRYKIIEKKQPVAFWCNPISGHNTLYWYLQNLGQGPELLIRYENEEAVDDSQLPKDRFSAERLKGVDSTLKIQPAELGDSAVYLCASSRGTGMPVFGEGSRLTVL.

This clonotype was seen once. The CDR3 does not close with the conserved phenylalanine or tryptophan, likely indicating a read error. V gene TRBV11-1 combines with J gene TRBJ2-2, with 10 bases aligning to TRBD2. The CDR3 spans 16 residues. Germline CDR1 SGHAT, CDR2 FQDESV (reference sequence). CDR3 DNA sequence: TGTGCCAGCAGCCTAACTAGCGGGGTGAACGCCGGGGAGCTGTTTTAT. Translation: CASSLTSGVNAGELFY.

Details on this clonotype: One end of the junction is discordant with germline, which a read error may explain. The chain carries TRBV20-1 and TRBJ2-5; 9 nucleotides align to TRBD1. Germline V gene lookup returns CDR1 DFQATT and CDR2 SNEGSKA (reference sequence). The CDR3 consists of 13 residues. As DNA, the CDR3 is TGCAGTGAAAGGACAGGGGTCGGAGAGACCCAATACTTC. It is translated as CSERTGVGETQYF.

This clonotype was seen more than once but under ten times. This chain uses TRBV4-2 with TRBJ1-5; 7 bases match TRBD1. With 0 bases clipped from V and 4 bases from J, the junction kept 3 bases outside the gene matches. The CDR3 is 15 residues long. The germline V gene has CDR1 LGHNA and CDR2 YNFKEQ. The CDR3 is CASSQDLDRNQPQHF. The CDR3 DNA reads TGTGCCAGCAGCCAAGATCTGGACAGGAATCAGCCCCAGCATTTT.

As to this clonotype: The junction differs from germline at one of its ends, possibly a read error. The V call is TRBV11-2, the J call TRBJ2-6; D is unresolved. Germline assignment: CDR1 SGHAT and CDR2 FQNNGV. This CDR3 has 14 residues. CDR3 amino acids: CAGSPIYGVNVLTF. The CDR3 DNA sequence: TGTGCCGGCAGTCCTATTTATGGGGTCAACGTCCTGACTTTC.

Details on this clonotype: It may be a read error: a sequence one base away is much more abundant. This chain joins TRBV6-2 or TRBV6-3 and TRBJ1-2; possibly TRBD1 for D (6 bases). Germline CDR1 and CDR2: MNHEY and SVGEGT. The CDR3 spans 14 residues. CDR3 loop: CASSYSTGHYVYTF. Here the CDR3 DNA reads TGTGCCAGCAGTTACTCGACAGGCCACTATGTCTACACCTTC.

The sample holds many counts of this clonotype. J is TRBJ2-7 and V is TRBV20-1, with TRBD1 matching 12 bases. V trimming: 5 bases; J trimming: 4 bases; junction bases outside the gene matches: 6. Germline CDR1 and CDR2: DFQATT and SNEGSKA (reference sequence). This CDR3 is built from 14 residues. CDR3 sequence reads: CSAPGQGADYEQYF. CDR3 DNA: TGCAGTGCTCCGGGACAGGGGGCGGATTACGAGCAGTACTTC.

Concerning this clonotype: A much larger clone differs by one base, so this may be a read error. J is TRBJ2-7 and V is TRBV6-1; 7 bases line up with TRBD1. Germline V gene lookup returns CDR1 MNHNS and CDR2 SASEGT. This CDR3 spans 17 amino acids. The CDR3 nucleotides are TGTGCCGGCAGTAAAAACCTTCGACAGGGTGGGTCCTACGAGCAGTACTTC. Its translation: CAGSKNLRQGGSYEQYF.

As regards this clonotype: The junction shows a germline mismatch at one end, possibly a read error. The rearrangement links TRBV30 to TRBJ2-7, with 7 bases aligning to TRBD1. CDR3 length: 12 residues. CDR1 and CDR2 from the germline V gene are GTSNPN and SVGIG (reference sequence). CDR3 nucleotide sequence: TGTACCTGGAGCCGACAGGGCTACGAGCAGTACTTC. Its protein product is CTWSRQGYEQYF.

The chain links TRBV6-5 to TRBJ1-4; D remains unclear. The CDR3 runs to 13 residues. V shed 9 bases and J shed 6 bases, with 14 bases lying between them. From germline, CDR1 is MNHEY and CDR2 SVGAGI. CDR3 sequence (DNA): TGTGCCAGTGGCGTGTGTGGCGATGAAAAACTGTTTTTT. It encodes CASGVCGDEKLFF.

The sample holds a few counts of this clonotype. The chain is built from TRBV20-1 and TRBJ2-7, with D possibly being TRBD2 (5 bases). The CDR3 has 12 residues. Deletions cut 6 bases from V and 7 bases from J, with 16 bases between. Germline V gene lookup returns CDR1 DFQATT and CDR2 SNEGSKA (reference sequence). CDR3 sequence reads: CSASGNPWEQYF. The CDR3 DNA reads TGCAGTGCATCCGGGAACCCGTGGGAGCAGTACTTC.

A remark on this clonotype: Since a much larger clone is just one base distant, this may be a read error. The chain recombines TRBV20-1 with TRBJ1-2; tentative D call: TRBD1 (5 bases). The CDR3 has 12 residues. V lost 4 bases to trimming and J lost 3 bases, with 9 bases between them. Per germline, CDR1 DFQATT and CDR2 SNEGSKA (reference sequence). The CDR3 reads CSAIVGDYGYTF. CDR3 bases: TGCAGTGCTATAGTGGGGGACTATGGCTACACCTTC.

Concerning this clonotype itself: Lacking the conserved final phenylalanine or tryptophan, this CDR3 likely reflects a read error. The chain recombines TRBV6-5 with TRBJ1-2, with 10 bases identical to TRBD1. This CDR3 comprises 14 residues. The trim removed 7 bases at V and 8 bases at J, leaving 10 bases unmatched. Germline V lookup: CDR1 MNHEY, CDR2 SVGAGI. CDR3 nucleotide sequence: TGTGCCAGCATGAGGACAGGGGGTGCGGAGGGCTACACCTCC. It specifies CASMRTGGAEGYTS.

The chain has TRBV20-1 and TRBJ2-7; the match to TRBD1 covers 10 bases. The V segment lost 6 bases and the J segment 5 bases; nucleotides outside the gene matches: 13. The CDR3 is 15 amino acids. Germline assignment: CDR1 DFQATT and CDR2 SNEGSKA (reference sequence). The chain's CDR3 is CSALRPGQGSDEQYF. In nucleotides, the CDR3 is TGCAGTGCATTGCGACCGGGACAGGGGTCGGACGAGCAGTACTTC.

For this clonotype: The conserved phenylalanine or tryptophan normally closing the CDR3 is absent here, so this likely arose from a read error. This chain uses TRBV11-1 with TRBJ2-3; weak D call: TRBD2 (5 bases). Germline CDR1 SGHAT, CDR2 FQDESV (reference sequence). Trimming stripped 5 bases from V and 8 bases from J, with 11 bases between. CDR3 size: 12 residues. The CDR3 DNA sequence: TGTGCCAGCAGCCTAGTAGGAGGTACGCAGTATTCT. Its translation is CASSLVGGTQYS.

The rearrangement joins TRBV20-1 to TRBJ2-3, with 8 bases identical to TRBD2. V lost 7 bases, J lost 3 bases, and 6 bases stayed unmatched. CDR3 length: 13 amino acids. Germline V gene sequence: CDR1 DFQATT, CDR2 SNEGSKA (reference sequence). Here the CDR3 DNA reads TGCAGTGTCTTAGCGGGACCTACAGATACGCAGTATTTT. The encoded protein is CSVLAGPTDTQYF.

CDR3 protein: CASRFELTGELFF. As DNA, the CDR3 is TGTGCCAGCAGGTTTGAGCTGACCGGGGAGCTGTTTTTT. The genes are TRBV7-8 and TRBJ2-2, with D hard to call. V lost 6 bases and J lost 5, with 10 bases in between. The CDR3 length is 13 residues. Germline CDR1 and CDR2: SGHVS and FQNEAQ.

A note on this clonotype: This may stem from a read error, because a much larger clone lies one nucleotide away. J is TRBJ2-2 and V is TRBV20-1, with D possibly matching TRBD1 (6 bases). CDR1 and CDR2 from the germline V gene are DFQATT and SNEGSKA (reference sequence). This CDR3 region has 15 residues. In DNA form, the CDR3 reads TGCAGTGCTAGAGAGAGGACAGTCAACAGCGGGGAGCTGTTTTTT. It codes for CSARERTVNSGELFF.